This is a list of T cell receptor beta chains from one sample in a study of vaccination and CD4 T cells after COVID-19. TCRdb reanalysed the PCR reads using MiXCR and keeps one entry per CDR3 protein. The table has more than 20,000 distinct CDR3 sequences, 35% to 50% seen once. Their cognate antigens are unknown. The input for sequencing was CD4+ T cells from blood, cultured in vitro, taken about 7 months after SARS-CoV-2 vaccination. Receptors originate from a human donor who had recovered from COVID-19. Each CDR3 is given with its conserved first and last residue. The order of the fields is clone size, V gene, D gene, CDR3 protein. A D gene is named only where the DNA matches it firmly. Clone size is stated in some rows and not others, as once, few, many or a class when expanded.

- | TRBV20-1 | - | CSARDYLGGAETQYF
- | TRBV5-4 | - | CASSIQGRDSPLHF
- | TRBV18 | - | CASSPGIQETQYF
- | TRBV2 | - | CASSGTSFYNEQFF
few | TRBV19 | - | CASMGRGGPTLNYGYTF
medium-sized | TRBV21-1 | - | CASSKLEYQETQYF
- | TRBV27 | TRBD2 | CASRKREGYEQYF
- | TRBV7-9 | TRBD1 | CASSLGTGFGYTF
few | TRBV7-2 | TRBD2 | CASSRGLESVETQYF
few | TRBV7-2 | TRBD2 | CASSSFSGRAYEQYF
- | TRBV4-1 | - | CASSQDKVGLPDTQYF
- | TRBV20-1 | TRBD2 | CSARHLAGDIRSEQFF
medium-sized | TRBV6-1 | - | CASSRTGSYEQYF
- | TRBV20-1 | - | CSARAQGPRISNYGYTF
medium-sized | TRBV28 | TRBD1 | CASKGARNQPQHF
- | TRBV28 | - | CASSPILSGQNTEAFF
few | TRBV27 | - | CANTTKRRYEQYF
few | TRBV6-1 | - | CASRFYEQYF
- | TRBV6-4 | - | CASSYSGRSSYNSPLHF
- | TRBV7-9 | - | CASSLDYGYGYTF
- | TRBV18 | - | CASSPSAESPSQYF
- | TRBV28 | - | CASTGDSPLHF
- | TRBV7-9 | - | CASIIGTGPSEAFF
few | TRBV7-2 | - | CASSLERHYEQYF
- | TRBV20-1 | - | CSARDRDTGLNTEAFF
- | TRBV6-1 | - | CASSVLGMNTEAFF
- | TRBV21-1 | - | CASSPAPARNHPHEQYF
- | TRBV27 | TRBD1 | CASSFLGAGTDGSGYTF
- | TRBV6-5 | TRBD2 | CASSYSPGLAGGDYEQYF
- | TRBV20-1 | - | CSASSSGYNYGYTF
once | TRBV15 | - | CATSRDGVRSYNEQFF
few | TRBV7-2 | - | CASSLGGRLNTEAFF
- | TRBV7-8 | TRBD2 | CASSFTSGRGTDTQYF
few | TRBV7-8 | TRBD2 | CASSIQSGGETQYF
- | TRBV28 | - | CASSPLIEGNNEQFF
- | TRBV7-6 | - | CASSLVGQVEAFF
- | TRBV20-1 | TRBD1 | CSAIGGTLTYEQYF
- | TRBV7-8 | - | CASSLAGQVSQPQHF